This entry concerns a single TCR beta chain. What it binds is unknown. TCR libraries were prepared from 3,000 to 3,500 ng total RNA each. For each CDR3 protein, TCRdb gives one entry from its re-call of the 5' RACE reads, without DNA. The ten top clones account for under 8.5%, within a sample of over 200,000 distinct CDR3 sequences. The data stem from a study of monozygotic twins with inflammatory bowel disease. Notes on the study in general: Resolution of different T cell subtypes was not achieved. Extra variability in the repertoires of patients may have come from differing immunosuppressive treatments. It was in IBD patients that TCRbeta diversity (inverse Simpson) was lower than in healthy co-twins.

Germline-derived CDR1 and CDR2 are DFQATT and SNEGSKA (reference sequence). The CDR3 totals 13 residues. The chain employs TRBV20-1 and TRBJ1-1; the D call from TCRdb, TRBD1, cannot be confirmed without DNA. This clonotype originated in a human donor with ulcerative colitis or Crohn's disease, or a healthy co-twin of an affected twin (not recorded which). Sequenced sample: blood. CDR3 in amino acids: CSEVGGQNTEAFF.